This paragraph reports one TCR beta chain. The data stem from a study of blood T cell repertoires in COVID-19. Study as a whole: The origin of the acute and convalescent COVID-19 samples was the United States, Italy and Spain.

Produced via immunoSEQ multiplex PCR; TCRdb's table is partial and in-frame only. Of around 70,000 clones in the sample, around 70% were seen once. This TCR derives from a man aged 65-85 years with acute or convalescent COVID-19. The specimen sequenced was peripheral blood.

In nucleotides, the CDR3 is TGTGCCAGCAGTATCCCCGCAGGGGCAGACTATGGCTACACCTTC. It encodes CASSIPAGADYGYTF. V is TRBV28 and J is TRBJ1-2; a weak D match, TRBD1 (6 bases). This CDR3 spans 15 amino acids. Germline CDR1 reads MDHEN; CDR2 reads SYDVKM. V shed 5 bases and J shed 3 bases, with 16 bases lying between them.